These 31 T cell receptor beta chains share one sample of origin, sequenced in a study of cytomegalovirus exposure and HLA in healthy donors. Researchers ran the PCR with 60 Vbeta and 13 Jbeta primers. TCRdb keeps only in-frame clones here, not all; method: immunoSEQ multiplex PCR. The data hold approximately 120,000 clones, with roughly 77% observed a single time. Sample: PBMCs. These receptor sequences come from a woman in her 30s in good health and CMV-seronegative.

The rearrangement links TRBV19 to TRBJ1-5; D is perhaps TRBD1 (6 bases). CDR3 length equals 13 residues. Trimming took off 4 bases at V and 11 bases at J, with 15 bases between the two ends. CDR1 is LNHDA and CDR2 is SQIVND in the germline V gene (reference sequence). This CDR3 is CASSSWDTRTQHF. DNA for the CDR3: TGTGCCAGTAGTAGCTGGGACACCCGAACCCAGCATTTT.

V is TRBV18 and J is TRBJ2-3; TRBD2 might be the D (6 bases). V lost 1 base to trimming and J lost 1 base, with 12 bases between them. The CDR3 contains 16 residues. Germline assignment: CDR1 KGHSH and CDR2 LQKENI. Here the CDR3 reads CASSPRKLAGTDTQYF. The DNA for the CDR3 is TGTGCCAGCTCACCACGTAAACTAGCAGGCACAGATACGCAGTATTTT.

The chain recombines TRBV25-1 with TRBJ2-1; D not resolved. The CDR3 runs 13 residues. Per the germline V gene, CDR1 is MGHDK and CDR2 is SYGVNS. V shed 3 bases and J shed 5 bases, with 8 bases lying between them. Here the CDR3 DNA reads TGTGCCAGCAGTGAGGGCCGGCACAATGAGCAGTTCTTC. Its translation is CASSEGRHNEQFF.

The gene calls are TRBV2 and TRBJ1-1; D uncertain. The CDR3 is made up of 11 amino acids. CDR1 is SNHLY and CDR2 is FYNNEI in the germline V gene. Trimming took off 4 bases at V and 7 bases at J, with 7 bases between the two ends. CDR3 residues: CASSGGLEAFF. The DNA for the CDR3 is TGTGCCAGCAGTGGCGGCCTTGAAGCTTTCTTT.

The chain is built from TRBV19 and TRBJ2-5, with a tentative D call TRBD1 (6 bases). There are 14 residues in the CDR3. CDR1 and CDR2 (germline): LNHDA, SQIVND (reference sequence). With 5 bases removed from V and 1 base from J, the gap between germline ends came to 11 bases. The CDR3 sequence: CASSSDRIQETQYF. The CDR3 DNA reads TGTGCCAGTAGTTCGGACAGAATCCAAGAGACCCAGTACTTC.

The chain couples TRBV4-2 to TRBJ2-7; 7 nucleotides line up with TRBD2. Germline loops: CDR1 LGHNA, CDR2 YNFKEQ. The CDR3 extends over 14 amino acids. The V and J ends lost 8 bases and 5 bases, in that order; junction bases with no gene match: 12. CDR3 in amino acids: CASGGVGGFNEQYF. Here the CDR3 DNA reads TGTGCCAGCGGGGGGGTTGGAGGGTTCAACGAGCAGTACTTC.

Remarks on this clone: An end of the junction differs from the germline gene, which may be a read error. V is TRBV5-8 and J is TRBJ2-1; weak D call: TRBD2 (6 bases). The CDR3 totals 15 residues. Germline V CDR1 and CDR2: SGHTS, YDEGEE. CDR3 in amino acids: CASSLLALFYDEQFF. The CDR3 bases are TGTGCCAGCAGCTTGCTAGCGCTCTTCTACGATGAGCAGTTCTTC.

V usage is TRBV5-1 and J usage is TRBJ1-1; 7 bases match TRBD1. There are 15 residues in the CDR3. Germline CDR1 is SGHRS and CDR2 is YFSETQ. Losses at the gene ends were 4 bases for V and 1 base for J; bases not matched to a gene: 7. CDR3 loop: CASSPPGQRNTEAFF. The CDR3 DNA sequence: TGCGCCAGCAGCCCGCCGGGACAGAGGAACACTGAAGCTTTCTTT.

This chain joins TRBV2 and TRBJ2-7; 10 nucleotides align to TRBD1. Trimming at V came to 6 bases and at J to 5 bases, leaving 10 bases not matched to a gene. The CDR3 contains 15 residues. The germline gives CDR1 SNHLY, CDR2 FYNNEI. The CDR3: CASRSGTGASNEQYF. CDR3 sequence (DNA): TGTGCCAGCAGATCCGGGACAGGGGCGAGCAACGAGCAGTACTTC.

This chain connects TRBV6-5 to TRBJ1-4; D not resolved. The CDR3 length is 15 residues. Trimming took 0 bases from V and 3 from J, leaving 8 bases between them. Germline values: CDR1 MNHEY, CDR2 SVGAGI. Written as DNA, the CDR3 is TGTGCCAGCAGTTACTCTGTTCGGTCTAATGAAAAACTGTTTTTT. It translates to CASSYSVRSNEKLFF.

The genes are TRBV11-2 and TRBJ1-3; D is ambiguous. The length of the CDR3 is 16 residues. Germline CDR1 is SGHAT and CDR2 is FQNNGV. Trimming cost V 5 bases and J 2 bases, with 16 bases left between them. This CDR3 reads CASSPVAGRPGNTIYF. For the CDR3, the DNA is TGTGCCAGCAGCCCGGTGGCGGGCAGGCCTGGAAACACCATATATTTT.

This clone is a singleton in its sample. The chain couples TRBV28 to TRBJ2-5, with D perhaps TRBD1 (5 bases). V was cut by 3 bases and J by 5 bases, with 13 bases left in between. Per the germline V gene, CDR1 is MDHEN and CDR2 is SYDVKM. The CDR3 loop spans 14 amino acids. The CDR3 loop is CASSFQGPVETQYF. The CDR3 DNA reads TGTGCCAGCAGTTTTCAGGGCCCCGTGGAGACCCAGTACTTC.

This chain connects TRBV11-2 to TRBJ1-2, with D perhaps TRBD1 (5 bases). The V gene's germline CDR1 is SGHAT and CDR2 FQNNGV. Trimming removed 2 bases at V and 2 bases at J, with 6 bases between. The CDR3 has 13 amino acids. The CDR3 reads CASSLQGNYGYTF. The CDR3 DNA follows: TGTGCCAGCAGCTTACAGGGAAACTATGGCTACACCTTC.

The CDR3 nucleotides read TGCGCCAGCAGCCCGGAAAAGCGGGGGGGCTTTAGCACAGATACGCAGTATTTT. This encodes CASSPEKRGGFSTDTQYF. The rearrangement uses TRBV5-1 and TRBJ2-3; the match to TRBD2 covers 10 bases. Trimming took 4 bases from V and 0 from J; bases not matched to a gene: 11. The CDR3 extends over 18 amino acids. Germline CDR1 and CDR2: SGHRS and YFSETQ.

This rearrangement joins TRBV5-1 to TRBJ2-7; unclear D gene. Trimming left V 0 bases short and J 0 bases short, with 7 bases between. There are 14 residues in the CDR3. Per the germline V gene, CDR1 is SGHRS and CDR2 is YFSETQ. CDR3 DNA sequence: TGCGCCAGCAGCTTGGCGGTAAGCTCCTACGAGCAGTACTTC. Amino acids: CASSLAVSSYEQYF.

This chain joins TRBV6-1 and TRBJ1-5, with TRBD1 matching over 10 bases. From germline, CDR1 is MNHNS and CDR2 SASEGT. The CDR3 has 16 amino acids. V was clipped by 4 bases and J by 3 bases; unmatched bases: 6. The CDR3 region has the DNA TGTGCCAGCAGTGCCCGGGGACAGGGGATCAATCAGCCCCAGCATTTT. Its protein is CASSARGQGINQPQHF.

V gene TRBV19 combines with J gene TRBJ2-7, with D unresolved. Germline CDR1 is LNHDA and CDR2 is SQIVND (reference sequence). V was pared by 8 bases and J by 0 bases, with 11 bases between. The CDR3 extends over 13 amino acids. CDR3 DNA: TGTGCCAGTGCCAGCGTTCTCTCCTACGAGCAGTACTTC. Residues: CASASVLSYEQYF.

The V gene is TRBV11-3, the J gene TRBJ1-2; D call uncertain. Looked up from germline, CDR1 is SGHNT and CDR2 is YENEEA. The CDR3 is 13 residues long. Here the CDR3 reads CAGGRGLPHGYTF. The CDR3 DNA reads as TGTGCGGGCGGGCGGGGTCTCCCTCATGGCTACACCTTC. Full variable domain (outside the CDR3, taken from reference TRBV11-3 and TRBJ1-2): EAGVVQSPRYKIIEKKQPVAFWCNPISGHNTLYWYLQNLGQGPELLIRYENEEAVDDSQLPKDRFSAERLKGVDSTLKIQPAELGDSAVYLCAGGRGLPHGYTFGSGTRLTVV.

The chain employs TRBV4-1 and TRBJ1-5; D unclear. The CDR3 runs 14 residues. Trimming stripped 1 base from V and 2 bases from J, with 6 bases between. The germline V gene encodes CDR1 MGHRA and CDR2 YSYEKL. This chain's CDR3 is CASSQGQGNQPQHF. In DNA form, the CDR3 reads TGCGCCAGCAGCCAAGGGCAGGGCAATCAGCCCCAGCATTTT.

The chain uses TRBV5-6 and TRBJ1-1; D unclear. V lost 4 bases to trimming and J lost 1 base, with 8 bases between them. The CDR3 totals 13 residues. Germline CDR1 reads SGHDT; CDR2 reads YYEEEE. The CDR3 reads CASSPPWNTEAFF. DNA of the CDR3: TGTGCCAGCAGCCCCCCTTGGAACACTGAAGCTTTCTTT.

The rearrangement links TRBV18 to TRBJ1-5, with 7 nucleotides matching TRBD1. Germline V gene sequence: CDR1 KGHSH, CDR2 LQKENI. The CDR3 has 15 residues. After removal of 6 bases from V and 0 bases from J, the junction contained 5 bases not matched to a gene. CDR3 nucleotide sequence: TGTGCCAGCTCTCCGACAGGGATTAGCAATCAGCCCCAGCATTTT. Translation: CASSPTGISNQPQHF.

The chain carries TRBV9 and TRBJ2-5; 8 bases map to TRBD1. The CDR3 spans 16 residues. Trimming at V came to 2 bases and at J to 0 bases, leaving 6 bases not matched to a gene. The V gene's germline CDR1 is SGDLS and CDR2 YYNGEE. CDR3 sequence: CASSVGTGQHQETQYF. For the CDR3, the DNA is TGTGCCAGCAGCGTGGGGACAGGACAGCACCAAGAGACCCAGTACTTC.

The chain employs TRBV7-9 and TRBJ2-7; possible D gene TRBD1, 5 bases. The CDR3 length is 12 residues. The V gene's germline CDR1 is SEHNR and CDR2 FQNEAQ (reference sequence). The ends were cut back, 3 bases at V and 7 bases at J, with 10 bases in the middle. In DNA, the CDR3 is TGTGCCAGCAGCTTTTCGGACACTGAGCAGTACTTC. Translation gives CASSFSDTEQYF. Full variable domain (remainder filled in from reference TRBV7-9 and TRBJ2-7): DTGVSQNPRHKITKRGQNVTFRCDPISEHNRLYWYRQTLGQGPEFLTYFQNEAQLEKSRLLSDRFSAERPKGSFSTLEIQRTEQGDSAMYLCASSFSDTEQYFGPGTRLTVT.

The rearrangement links TRBV2 to TRBJ2-2; TRBD2 aligns across 7 bases. Germline loops: CDR1 SNHLY, CDR2 FYNNEI. The V segment lost 4 bases and the J segment 6 bases; nucleotides outside the gene matches: 5. This CDR3 contains 14 residues. The CDR3 DNA reads TGTGCCAGCAGTGGGGGAGGGGCGGCCGGGGAGCTGTTTTTT. It translates to CASSGGGAAGELFF.

The rearrangement joins TRBV5-1 to TRBJ2-6; perhaps TRBD1 as D (6 bases). V dropped 2 bases and J dropped 2 bases, with 11 bases sitting between them. Germline CDR1 and CDR2: SGHRS and YFSETQ. The CDR3 has 16 residues. The chain's CDR3 is CASSLRQVAGANVLTF. The CDR3 DNA follows: TGCGCCAGCAGCTTAAGACAGGTCGCTGGGGCCAACGTCCTGACTTTC.

The chain carries TRBV4-1 and TRBJ1-2, with 9 bases fitting TRBD1. The CDR3 is 16 residues long. CDR1 MGHRA and CDR2 YSYEKL come from the germline V gene. Trimming removed 5 bases from V and 2 bases from J; junction bases left unmatched: 9. CDR3 nucleotide sequence: TGCGCCAGCAGCTCCTCTAGGGACAGGGCGAACTATGGCTACACCTTC. It is translated as CASSSSRDRANYGYTF.

This clone was observed once. The sample carries other DNA sequences with the same CDR3. The J gene is TRBJ2-1, the V gene TRBV6-5; 7 bases fit TRBD1. Germline trimming cut 5 bases from V and 0 bases from J; bases unmatched to any gene: 4. Per the germline V gene, CDR1 is MNHEY and CDR2 is SVGAGI. There are 15 residues in the CDR3. This chain's CDR3 is CASSTDRSSYNEQFF. CDR3 sequence (DNA): TGTGCCAGCAGTACGGACAGGAGCTCCTACAATGAGCAGTTCTTC.

This chain uses TRBV10-3 with TRBJ1-5, with unresolved D. The germline V and J ends were trimmed by 5 bases and 0 bases, with 8 bases remaining between them. The CDR3 contains 14 residues. Germline CDR1 ENHRY, CDR2 SYGVKD. In DNA form, the CDR3 reads TGTGCCATCAGTAGAACTGATAGCAATCAGCCCCAGCATTTT. It codes for CAISRTDSNQPQHF.

This sequence joins TRBV4-2 and TRBJ1-2; the D gene is possibly TRBD1 (5 bases). Germline V lookup: CDR1 LGHNA, CDR2 YNFKEQ. This CDR3 region has 15 residues. V was clipped by 0 bases and J by 2 bases, with 10 bases between them. The DNA for the CDR3 is TGTGCCAGCAGCCAAGAGGTCCAGGGAAACTATGGCTACACCTTC. This translates into CASSQEVQGNYGYTF.

The CDR3 region is CASSANRGTGDNEQFF. The CDR3, as DNA: TGTGCCAGCAGCGCAAACAGAGGGACAGGGGACAATGAGCAGTTCTTC. The chain carries TRBV9 and TRBJ2-1; the match to TRBD1 covers 10 bases. Trimming at V came to 3 bases and at J to 5 bases, leaving 8 bases not matched to a gene. Germline-derived CDR1 and CDR2 are SGDLS and YYNGEE. The CDR3 is made up of 16 amino acids.

A few counts support this clone. This chain joins TRBV7-3 and TRBJ2-1, with D possibly matching TRBD2 (5 bases). The CDR3 has 15 amino acids. V was cut by 5 bases and J by 0 bases, with 11 bases left in between. Germline CDR1 SGHTA, CDR2 FQGTGA. CDR3 DNA: TGTGCCAGCAGCCCGTGGCTAGCCTCCTACAATGAGCAGTTCTTC. Residues: CASSPWLASYNEQFF.